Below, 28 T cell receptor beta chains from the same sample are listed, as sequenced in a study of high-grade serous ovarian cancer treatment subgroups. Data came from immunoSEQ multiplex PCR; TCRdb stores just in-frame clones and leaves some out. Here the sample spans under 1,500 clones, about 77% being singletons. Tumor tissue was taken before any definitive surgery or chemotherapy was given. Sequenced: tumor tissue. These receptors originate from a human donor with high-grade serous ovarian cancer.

The CDR3 reads CASSLMANSAGELFF. The CDR3 bases are TGTGCCAGCAGCTTAATGGCGAACTCGGCCGGGGAGCTGTTTTTT. V is TRBV5-4 and J is TRBJ2-2; D not certain. Per germline, CDR1 SGHNT and CDR2 YYREEE (reference sequence). The CDR3 extends over 15 amino acids. The V end was cut by 2 bases, the J end by 6 bases, with 14 bases between.

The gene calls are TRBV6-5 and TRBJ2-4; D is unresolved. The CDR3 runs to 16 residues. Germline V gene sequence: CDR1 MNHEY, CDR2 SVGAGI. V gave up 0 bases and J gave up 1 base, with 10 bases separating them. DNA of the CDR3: TGTGCCAGCAGTTACTCGACGGGCTGGGCCAAAAACATTCAGTACTTC. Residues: CASSYSTGWAKNIQYF.

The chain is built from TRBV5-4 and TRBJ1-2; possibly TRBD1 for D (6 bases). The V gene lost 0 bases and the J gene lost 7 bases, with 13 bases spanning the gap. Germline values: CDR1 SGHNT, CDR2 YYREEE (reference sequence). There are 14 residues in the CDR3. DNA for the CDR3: TGTGCCAGCAGCTTGGCCTTAGGGGGAGGTGGCTACACCTTC. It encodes CASSLALGGGGYTF.

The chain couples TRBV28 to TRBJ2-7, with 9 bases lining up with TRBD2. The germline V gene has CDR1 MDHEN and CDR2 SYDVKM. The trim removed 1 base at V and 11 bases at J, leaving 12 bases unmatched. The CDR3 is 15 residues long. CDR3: CASSLSTSGQPGKYF. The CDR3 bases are TGTGCCAGCAGTTTATCGACTAGCGGCCAACCCGGCAAGTACTTC.

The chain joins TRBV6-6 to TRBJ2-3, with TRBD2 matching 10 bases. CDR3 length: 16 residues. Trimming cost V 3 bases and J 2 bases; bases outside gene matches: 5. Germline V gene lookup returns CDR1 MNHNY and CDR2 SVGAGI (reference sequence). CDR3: CASSYTSGRDTDTQYF. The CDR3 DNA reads TGTGCCAGCAGTTATACGAGCGGGAGGGACACAGATACGCAGTATTTT.

The DNA for the CDR3 is TGCGCCAGCAGCCAACTAGCGGGAGCCTACAATGAGCAGTTCTTC. This encodes CASSQLAGAYNEQFF. The chain links TRBV5-1 to TRBJ2-1; 11 nucleotides align to TRBD2. Per the germline V gene, CDR1 is SGHRS and CDR2 is YFSETQ. CDR3 length equals 15 residues. J was trimmed by 2 bases and V by 4 bases; bases with no gene match: 2.

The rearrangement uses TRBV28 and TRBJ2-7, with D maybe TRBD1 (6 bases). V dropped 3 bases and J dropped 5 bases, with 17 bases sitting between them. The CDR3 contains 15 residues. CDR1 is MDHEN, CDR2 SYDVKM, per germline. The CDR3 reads CASSLGAGVYNEQYF. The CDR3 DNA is TGTGCCAGCAGTTTGGGGGCAGGAGTCTACAACGAGCAGTACTTC. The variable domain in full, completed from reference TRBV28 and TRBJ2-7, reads DVKVTQSSRYLVKRTGEKVFLECVQDMDHENMFWYRQDPGLGLRLIYFSYDVKMKEKGDIPEGYSVSREKKERFSLILESASTNQTSMYLCASSLGAGVYNEQYFGPGTRLTVT.

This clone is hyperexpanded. CDR3 loop: CASSLAAGGPYEQYF. The CDR3 region has the DNA TGTGCCAGCAGTTTAGCAGCAGGGGGTCCCTACGAGCAGTACTTC. The chain carries TRBV28 and TRBJ2-7, with 7 bases that match TRBD1. This CDR3 region has 15 residues. With 2 bases clipped from V and 2 bases from J, the junction kept 6 bases outside the gene matches. The germline V gene encodes CDR1 MDHEN and CDR2 SYDVKM.

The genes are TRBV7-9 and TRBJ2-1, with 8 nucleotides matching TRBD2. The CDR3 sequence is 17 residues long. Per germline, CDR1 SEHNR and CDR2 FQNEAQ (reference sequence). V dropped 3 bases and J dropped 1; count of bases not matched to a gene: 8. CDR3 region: CASSFLLADGSYNEQFF. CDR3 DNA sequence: TGTGCCAGCAGCTTTCTACTAGCGGATGGTTCCTACAATGAGCAGTTCTTC.

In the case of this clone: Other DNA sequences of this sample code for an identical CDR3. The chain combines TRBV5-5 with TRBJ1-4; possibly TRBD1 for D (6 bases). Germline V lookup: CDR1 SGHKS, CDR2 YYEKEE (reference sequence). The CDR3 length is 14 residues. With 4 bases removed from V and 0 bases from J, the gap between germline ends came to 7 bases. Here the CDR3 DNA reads TGTGCCAGCAGCCCAGGGGCAACTAATGAAAAACTGTTTTTT. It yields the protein CASSPGATNEKLFF.

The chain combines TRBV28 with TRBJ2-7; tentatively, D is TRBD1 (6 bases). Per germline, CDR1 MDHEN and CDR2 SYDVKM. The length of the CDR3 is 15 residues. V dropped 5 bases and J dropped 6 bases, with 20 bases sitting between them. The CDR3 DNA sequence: TGTGCCAGCAGTATCCCGGGGACACCCGCCCTCGAGCAGTACTTC. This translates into CASSIPGTPALEQYF.

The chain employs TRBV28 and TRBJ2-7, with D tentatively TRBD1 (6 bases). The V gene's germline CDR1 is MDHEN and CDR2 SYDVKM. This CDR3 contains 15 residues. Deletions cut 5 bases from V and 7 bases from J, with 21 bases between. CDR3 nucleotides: TGTGCCAGCAGTCCTACCGGGACACCTGGAATTGAGCAGTACTTC. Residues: CASSPTGTPGIEQYF. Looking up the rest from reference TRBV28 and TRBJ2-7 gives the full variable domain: DVKVTQSSRYLVKRTGEKVFLECVQDMDHENMFWYRQDPGLGLRLIYFSYDVKMKEKGDIPEGYSVSREKKERFSLILESASTNQTSMYLCASSPTGTPGIEQYFGPGTRLTVT.

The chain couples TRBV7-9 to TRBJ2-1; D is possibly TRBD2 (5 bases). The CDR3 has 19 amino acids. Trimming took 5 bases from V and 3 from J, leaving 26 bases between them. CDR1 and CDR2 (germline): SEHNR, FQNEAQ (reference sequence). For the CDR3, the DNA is TGTGCCAGCAGCCCCCCTAGAGGGCCTCTCACGGGCTTCTACAATGAGCAGTTCTTC. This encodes CASSPPRGPLTGFYNEQFF.

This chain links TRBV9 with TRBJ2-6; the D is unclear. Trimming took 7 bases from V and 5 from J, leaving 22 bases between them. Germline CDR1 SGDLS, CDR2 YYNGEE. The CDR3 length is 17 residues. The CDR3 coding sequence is TGTGCCAGCGCAGTCCGGCTCAAACAAAGTCGGGCCAACGTCCTGACTTTC. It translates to CASAVRLKQSRANVLTF.

CDR3 DNA: TGTGCCAGCAGTCCCCCAGGAACACCTGGGGAGACCCAGTACTTC. It yields the protein CASSPPGTPGETQYF. V is TRBV28 and J is TRBJ2-5; D not certain. The length of the CDR3 is 15 residues. CDR1 is MDHEN and CDR2 is SYDVKM in the germline V gene. Trimming shortened V by 5 bases and J by 5 bases, and 18 bases separated the two germline ends.

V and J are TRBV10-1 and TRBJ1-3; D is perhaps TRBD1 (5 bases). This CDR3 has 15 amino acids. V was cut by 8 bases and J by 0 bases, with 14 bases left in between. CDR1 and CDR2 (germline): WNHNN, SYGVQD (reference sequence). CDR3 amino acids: CASAPGNLSGNTIYF. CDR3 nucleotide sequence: TGCGCCAGCGCCCCAGGGAATCTCTCTGGAAACACCATATATTTT.

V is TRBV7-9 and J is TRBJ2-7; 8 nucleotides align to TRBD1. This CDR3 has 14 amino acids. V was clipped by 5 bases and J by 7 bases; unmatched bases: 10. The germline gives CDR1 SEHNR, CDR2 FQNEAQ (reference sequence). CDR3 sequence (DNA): TGTGCCAGCAGCCAAAACCCCGGGACAGGAGAGCAGTACTTC. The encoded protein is CASSQNPGTGEQYF.

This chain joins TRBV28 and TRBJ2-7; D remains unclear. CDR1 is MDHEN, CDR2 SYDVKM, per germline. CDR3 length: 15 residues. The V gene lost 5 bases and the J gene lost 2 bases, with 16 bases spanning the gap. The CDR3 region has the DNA TGTGCCAGCAGTCCCCAGGCAGTCCCCCCCTACGAGCAGTACTTC. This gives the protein CASSPQAVPPYEQYF.

CDR3 nucleotide sequence: TGCGCCAGCTCCGGGGACAGGGCTGGAAACACCATATATTTT. It yields the protein CASSGDRAGNTIYF. V and J are TRBV10-2 and TRBJ1-3; 9 bases align to TRBD1. Germline V lookup: CDR1 WSHSY, CDR2 SAAADI. V lost 8 bases to trimming and J lost 2 bases; unmatched junction nucleotides: 4. CDR3 size: 14 residues.

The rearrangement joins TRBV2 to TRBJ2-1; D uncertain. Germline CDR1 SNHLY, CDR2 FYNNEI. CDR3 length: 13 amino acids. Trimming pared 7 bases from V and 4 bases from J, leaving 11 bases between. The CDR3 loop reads CASKGYQYNEQFF. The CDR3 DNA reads TGTGCCAGCAAGGGCTACCAGTACAATGAGCAGTTCTTC.

CDR3 residues: CASSSGVSGYTF. For the CDR3, the DNA is TGTGCCAGCAGTTCCGGGGTGAGTGGCTACACCTTC. The V and J genes are TRBV28 and TRBJ1-2; D uncertain. With 4 bases removed from V and 7 bases from J, the gap between germline ends came to 10 bases. Germline lookup yields CDR1 MDHEN and CDR2 SYDVKM. The CDR3 is 12 residues long.

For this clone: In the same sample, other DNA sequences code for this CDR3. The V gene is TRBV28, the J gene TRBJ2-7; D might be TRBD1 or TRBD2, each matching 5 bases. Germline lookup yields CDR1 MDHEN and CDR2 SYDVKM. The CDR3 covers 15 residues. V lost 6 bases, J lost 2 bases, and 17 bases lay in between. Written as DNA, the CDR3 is TGTGCCAGCAGCCCCCCCGGGACCCCAACCTACGAGCAGTACTTC. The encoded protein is CASSPPGTPTYEQYF.

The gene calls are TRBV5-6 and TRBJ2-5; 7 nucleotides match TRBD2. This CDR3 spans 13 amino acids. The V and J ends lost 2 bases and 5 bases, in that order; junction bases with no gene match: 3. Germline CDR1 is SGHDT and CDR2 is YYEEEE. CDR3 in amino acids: CASSFGGWETQYF. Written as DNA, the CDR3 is TGTGCCAGCAGCTTCGGGGGGTGGGAGACCCAGTACTTC.

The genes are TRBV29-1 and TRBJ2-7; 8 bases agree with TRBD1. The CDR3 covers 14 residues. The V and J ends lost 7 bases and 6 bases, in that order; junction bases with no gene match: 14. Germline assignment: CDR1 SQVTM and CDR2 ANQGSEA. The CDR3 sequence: CSGRLGRGQGEQYF. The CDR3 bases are TGCAGCGGGCGGTTGGGCAGGGGGCAAGGCGAGCAGTACTTC.

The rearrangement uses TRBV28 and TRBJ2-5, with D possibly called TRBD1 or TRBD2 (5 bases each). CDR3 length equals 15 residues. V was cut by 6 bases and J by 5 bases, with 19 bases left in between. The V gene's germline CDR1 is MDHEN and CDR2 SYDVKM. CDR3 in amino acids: CASSPPGTPAETQYF. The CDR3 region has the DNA TGTGCCAGCAGCCCCCCCGGGACCCCGGCCGAGACCCAGTACTTC.

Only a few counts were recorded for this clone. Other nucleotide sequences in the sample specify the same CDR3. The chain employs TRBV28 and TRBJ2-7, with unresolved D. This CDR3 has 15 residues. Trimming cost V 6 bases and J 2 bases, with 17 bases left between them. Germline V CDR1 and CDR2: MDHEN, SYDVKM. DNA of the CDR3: TGTGCCAGCAGCCCACCCGGACGCCCGACCTACGAGCAGTACTTC. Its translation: CASSPPGRPTYEQYF.

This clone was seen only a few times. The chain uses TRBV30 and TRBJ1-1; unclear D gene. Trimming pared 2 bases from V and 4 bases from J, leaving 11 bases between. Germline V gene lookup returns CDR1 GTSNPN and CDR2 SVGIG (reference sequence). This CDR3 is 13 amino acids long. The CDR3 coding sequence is TGTGCCTGGAGTAGGTGGCTCGGCACTGAAGCTTTCTTT. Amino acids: CAWSRWLGTEAFF.

Written as DNA, the CDR3 is TGTGCCAGCAGCCCCCGGGACAGGACCTACGAGCAGTACTTC. This encodes CASSPRDRTYEQYF. The chain joins TRBV27 to TRBJ2-7; 8 bases agree with TRBD1. This CDR3 is 14 amino acids long. In germline, CDR1 is MNHEY, CDR2 SMNVEV (reference sequence). Trimming took 6 bases from V and 2 from J; bases not matched to a gene: 6.